These 25 T cell receptor beta chains share one sample of origin, sequenced in a study of cytomegalovirus exposure and HLA in healthy donors (dated by TCRdb to about 2017). Library preparation used the immunoSEQ multiplex PCR assay. For the multiplex PCR, a mixture combining 60 forward primers for TCR Vbeta segments and 13 reverse primers for TCR Jbeta segments was used. The source is immuneACCESS, and TCRdb retained only in-frame sequences with V and J called. Part of the clones is not carried over; for the studies checked, unresolved V genes explain less than half of this, and the remainder is unexplained. The sample has about 150,000 clones on record, about three quarters of them singletons. Of the sample, 3% to 3.5% falls within the top ten clones. Specimen: PBMCs. These receptors were taken from a woman in her thirties or forties in good health and CMV-seronegative.

This chain joins TRBV6-4 and TRBJ1-5; D gene unclear. The V and J ends lost 7 bases and 8 bases respectively, with 18 bases between them. Germline loops: CDR1 MRHNA, CDR2 SNTAGT. The CDR3 runs to 14 residues. The CDR3 region has the DNA TGTGCCAGCACCTTCCTCGAGGGATTTAAGCCCCAGCATTTT. It yields the protein CASTFLEGFKPQHF.

This chain connects TRBV5-6 to TRBJ2-5; 10 bases agree with TRBD2. The CDR3 loop spans 17 amino acids. The germline gives CDR1 SGHDT, CDR2 YYEEEE. V lost 2 bases, J lost 6 bases, and 13 bases stayed unmatched. The CDR3 bases are TGTGCCAGCAGCTTTCTCGCTAGCGGGGGCGCGAAGCAGACCCAGTACTTC. It translates to CASSFLASGGAKQTQYF.

This clone was seen just once. This chain joins TRBV7-8 and TRBJ1-2, with 7 bases identical to TRBD1. Looked up from germline, CDR1 is SGHVS and CDR2 is FQNEAQ. The trim removed 4 bases at V and 4 bases at J, leaving 12 bases unmatched. There are 16 residues in the CDR3. The CDR3 DNA sequence: TGTGCCAGCAGCTCTAAGGTCCGGGACAGACTCTATGGCTACACCTTC. Translating it yields CASSSKVRDRLYGYTF.

This clone has just a few counts. Other nucleotide sequences from this sample produce the same CDR3. CDR3 sequence reads: CASSLARGPYNEQFF. The DNA for the CDR3 is TGTGCCAGCAGCTTAGCCAGGGGGCCCTACAATGAGCAGTTCTTC. The V gene is TRBV7-9, the J gene TRBJ2-1, with 8 nucleotides matching TRBD1. In germline, CDR1 is SEHNR, CDR2 FQNEAQ (reference sequence). With 0 bases clipped from V and 2 bases from J, the junction kept 0 bases outside the gene matches. The CDR3 has 15 residues.

The chain recombines TRBV5-4 with TRBJ1-3; TRBD1 might be the D (6 bases). V was pared by 0 bases and J by 0 bases, with 7 bases between. Germline CDR1 reads SGHNT; CDR2 reads YYREEE (reference sequence). This CDR3 is built from 15 residues. CDR3 coding DNA: TGTGCCAGCAGCTTGGACAGGGCCTCTGGAAACACCATATATTTT. It translates to CASSLDRASGNTIYF. The whole variable domain, filled in from reference TRBV5-4 and TRBJ1-3, reads ETGVTQSPTHLIKTRGQQVTLRCSSQSGHNTVSWYQQALGQGPQFIFQYYREEENGRGNFPPRFSGLQFPNYSSELNVNALELDDSALYLCASSLDRASGNTIYFGEGSWLTVV.

The chain links TRBV7-6 to TRBJ2-7; 7 bases map to TRBD2. Germline V lookup: CDR1 SGHVS, CDR2 FNYEAQ. The J segment lost 2 bases and the V segment lost 6 bases, leaving 10 bases of the junction unmatched. The CDR3 spans 15 residues. The DNA of the CDR3 is TGTGCCAGCAGTGCAGGGATCAGCGGGGCCTACGAGCAGTACTTC. This sequence encodes CASSAGISGAYEQYF.

The rearrangement uses TRBV18 and TRBJ1-4; D not resolved. CDR3 length: 14 amino acids. Trimming shortened V by 2 bases and J by 8 bases, and 12 bases separated the two germline ends. The germline CDR1 and CDR2 sequences are KGHSH and LQKENI. Written as DNA, the CDR3 is TGTGCCAGCTCACCAGGCAAGGAGACCGAAAAACTGTTTTTT. Residues: CASSPGKETEKLFF. Together with reference TRBV18 and TRBJ1-4, the CDR3 gives the full variable domain: NAGVMQNPRHLVRRRGQEARLRCSPMKGHSHVYWYRQLPEEGLKFMVYLQKENIIDESGMPKERFSAEFPKEGPSILRIQQVVRGDSAAYFCASSPGKETEKLFFGSGTQLSVL.

The V gene is TRBV19, the J gene TRBJ1-5; D call uncertain. The CDR3 is made up of 14 amino acids. Deletions cut 3 bases from V and 7 bases from J, with 13 bases between. The germline V gene has CDR1 LNHDA and CDR2 SQIVND (reference sequence). The CDR3 spells CASSIDRGGQPQHF. CDR3 DNA: TGTGCCAGTAGTATTGATCGGGGAGGACAGCCCCAGCATTTT. The complete variable domain, with remaining parts taken from reference TRBV19 and TRBJ1-5, reads DGGITQSPKYLFRKEGQNVTLSCEQNLNHDAMYWYRQDPGQGLRLIYYSQIVNDFQKGDIAEGYSVSREKKESFPLTVTSAQKNPTAFYLCASSIDRGGQPQHFGDGTRLSIL.

The chain employs TRBV6-5 and TRBJ1-2; TRBD1 is a possible D gene (5 bases). The CDR3 has 13 residues. Trimming removed 3 bases at V and 3 bases at J, with 8 bases between. CDR1 MNHEY and CDR2 SVGAGI come from the germline V gene. CDR3 loop: CASSYGRDYGYTF. Here the CDR3 DNA reads TGTGCCAGCAGTTATGGCAGGGACTATGGCTACACCTTC.

This clone is a singleton in its sample. V and J are TRBV5-1 and TRBJ1-4, with D possibly being TRBD1 (6 bases). Looked up from germline, CDR1 is SGHRS and CDR2 is YFSETQ. V dropped 2 bases and J dropped 3 bases, with 11 bases sitting between them. CDR3 length: 15 amino acids. CDR3 sequence (DNA): TGCGCCAGCAGCTTCTCTACAGGGTCTAATGAAAAACTGTTTTTT. Translating gives CASSFSTGSNEKLFF.

This sequence joins TRBV19 and TRBJ2-7; D gene ambiguous. The ends were cut back, 5 bases at V and 1 base at J, with 15 bases in the middle. Germline V gives CDR1 LNHDA, CDR2 SQIVND (reference sequence). This CDR3 comprises 15 residues. CDR3 amino acids: CASSRRETQSYEQYF. In DNA form, the CDR3 reads TGTGCCAGTAGTCGGAGAGAGACCCAATCCTACGAGCAGTACTTC. The full variable domain, in which reference TRBV19 and TRBJ2-7 provide the parts outside the CDR3, is DGGITQSPKYLFRKEGQNVTLSCEQNLNHDAMYWYRQDPGQGLRLIYYSQIVNDFQKGDIAEGYSVSREKKESFPLTVTSAQKNPTAFYLCASSRRETQSYEQYFGPGTRLTVT.

This clone was picked up a small number of times. The rearrangement links TRBV7-3 to TRBJ2-5, with TRBD2 identical over 12 bases. This CDR3 contains 15 residues. The V gene end was trimmed by 4 bases and the J gene end by 5 bases; junction bases not matched to a gene: 5. The germline CDR1 and CDR2 sequences are SGHTA and FQGTGA. CDR3 residues: CASSSSGGGRETQYF. The CDR3 DNA sequence: TGTGCCAGCAGCTCTAGCGGGGGGGGCCGGGAGACCCAGTACTTC.

This clone was seen just once. The chain links TRBV6-5 to TRBJ2-1, with 9 bases matching TRBD1. With V trimmed by 6 bases and J by 6 bases, 3 bases remained unmatched. In germline, CDR1 is MNHEY, CDR2 SVGAGI. The CDR3 loop spans 13 amino acids. The CDR3: CASSWDRVNEQFF. The CDR3 coding sequence is TGTGCCAGCAGCTGGGACAGGGTCAATGAGCAGTTCTTC.

As to this clone: Germline is not matched at one junction end, which may reflect a read error. The gene calls are TRBV14 and TRBJ2-3; maybe TRBD2 (6 bases). This CDR3 is 16 amino acids long. Germline V lookup: CDR1 SGHDN, CDR2 FVKESK. Here the CDR3 reads CASSQDRTEGTDMQYF. In DNA form, the CDR3 reads TGTGCCAGCAGCCAAGATAGGACGGAGGGCACAGATATGCAGTATTTT.

CDR3 loop: CASAQGARDEKLFF. CDR3 DNA: TGTGCCAGCGCGCAGGGGGCACGGGATGAAAAACTGTTTTTT. This chain joins TRBV18 and TRBJ1-4; the match to TRBD1 covers 8 bases. The CDR3 runs to 14 residues. Germline assignment: CDR1 KGHSH and CDR2 LQKENI. Trimming at V came to 8 bases and at J to 6 bases, leaving 8 bases not matched to a gene.

The J gene is TRBJ2-5, the V gene TRBV15; D possibly corresponds to TRBD2 (5 bases). CDR3 length: 14 residues. The ends were cut back, 5 bases at V and 0 bases at J, with 10 bases in the middle. The germline CDR1 and CDR2 sequences are LNHNV and YYDKDF (reference sequence). The CDR3 nucleotides are TGTGCCACCAGCGATGGGAGATACCAAGAGACCCAGTACTTC. It yields the protein CATSDGRYQETQYF.

This chain uses TRBV2 with TRBJ1-4, with D perhaps TRBD1 (5 bases). The germline CDR1 and CDR2 sequences are SNHLY and FYNNEI. V lost 3 bases to trimming and J lost 8 bases, with 13 bases between them. CDR3 length: 14 residues. The CDR3 region is CASSEVGPREKLFF. In DNA, the CDR3 is TGTGCCAGCAGTGAGGTGGGGCCACGGGAAAAACTGTTTTTT.

This chain links TRBV5-1 with TRBJ2-3; 8 bases map to TRBD2. The CDR3 sequence is 17 residues long. CDR1 and CDR2 from the germline V gene are SGHRS and YFSETQ. V trimming: 0 bases; J trimming: 2 bases; junction bases outside the gene matches: 8. The CDR3 here is CASSLVRGGPTTDTQYF. In DNA form, the CDR3 reads TGCGCCAGCAGCTTGGTTCGGGGGGGGCCCACCACAGATACGCAGTATTTT.

The rearrangement links TRBV5-1 to TRBJ1-1; a possible D gene is TRBD1 (6 bases). Trimming cost V 6 bases and J 4 bases, with 19 bases left between them. Germline assignment: CDR1 SGHRS and CDR2 YFSETQ. This CDR3 has 15 amino acids. The CDR3 is CASIRGGEGGTEAFF. The DNA of the CDR3 is TGCGCCAGCATCCGTGGGGGGGAAGGGGGCACTGAAGCTTTCTTT.

V gene TRBV11-3 combines with J gene TRBJ2-3; no definite D call. CDR1 and CDR2 (germline): SGHNT, YENEEA. V lost 5 bases and J lost 0, with 12 bases in between. The CDR3 consists of 15 residues. The CDR3 loop is CASSKASSSTDTQYF. CDR3 coding DNA: TGTGCCAGCAGCAAAGCAAGTTCTAGCACAGATACGCAGTATTTT.

The V gene is TRBV28, the J gene TRBJ2-1; D gene uncertain. The CDR3 loop spans 15 amino acids. Trimming took off 5 bases at V and 0 bases at J, with 11 bases between the two ends. Germline CDR1 is MDHEN and CDR2 is SYDVKM. CDR3 amino acids: CASSPQASSYNEQFF. CDR3 sequence (DNA): TGTGCCAGCAGTCCTCAAGCAAGCTCCTACAATGAGCAGTTCTTC.

This chain uses TRBV6-1 with TRBJ2-3; 8 bases are a match to TRBD1. The CDR3 extends over 15 amino acids. Germline V gives CDR1 MNHNS, CDR2 SASEGT. Losses at the gene ends were 6 bases for V and 4 bases for J; bases not matched to a gene: 9. CDR3 in amino acids: CASSGQGGFADTQYF. The CDR3, as DNA: TGTGCCAGCAGCGGACAGGGAGGTTTTGCAGATACGCAGTATTTT.

The chain recombines TRBV6-1 with TRBJ2-5; the D gene is possibly TRBD2 (7 bases). This CDR3 comprises 18 residues. Between the trimmed V and J ends, which lost 3 bases and 5 bases, there was a span of 25 bases. Germline lookup yields CDR1 MNHNS and CDR2 SASEGT. The CDR3 nucleotides are TGTGCCAGCAGTGATATCGTCGGATGGGGGGGGCCACGGGAGACCCAGTACTTC. It yields the protein CASSDIVGWGGPRETQYF.

The CDR3 DNA reads as TGTGCCAGCAGTCAACTACAGGGGAGCACTGAAGCTTTCTTT. Its protein is CASSQLQGSTEAFF. V and J are TRBV6-6 and TRBJ1-1; 7 bases are a match to TRBD1. The germline CDR1 and CDR2 sequences are MNHNY and SVGAGI (reference sequence). Trimming took 5 bases from V and 4 from J; bases not matched to a gene: 7. The CDR3 is made up of 14 amino acids.

The chain carries TRBV5-6 and TRBJ2-1; 7 positions match TRBD2. J gave up 5 bases and V 1 base, and 9 bases lay outside the gene matches. The CDR3 length is 16 residues. Germline V gene data show CDR1 as SGHDT and CDR2 as YYEEEE. The CDR3 region has the DNA TGTGCCAGCAGCTTGTATTCCGGGACTAAACACAATGAGCAGTTCTTC. This encodes CASSLYSGTKHNEQFF.